These T cell receptor beta chains were read from a single sample in a study of blood T cell repertoires in COVID-19. TCRdb's copy holds only in-frame clones and misses some; the assay was immunoSEQ multiplex PCR. The sample gives 400,000 to 450,000 clones, more than 80% of which show up once; 0.95% to 1.2% is in the top ten. Sequencing was done on a sample of PBMCs or T cells enriched from blood (not recorded which). The receptor set was obtained from a man aged 25-45 years who had recovered from COVID-19. Both conserved end residues are part of each CDR3. The order of the fields is CDR3 DNA, CDR3 protein, clone size, V gene, D gene, J gene. The D gene is left open where the match is weak. Where a row states a size, it is once, few, many or the class of an expanded clone; other rows omit it.

cdr3_nt: TGTGCCAGCAGCCAAGATTTCGGGATAGGTCAGCCCCAGCATTTT
cdr3_aa: CASSQDFGIGQPQHF
clone_size: .
v_call: TRBV3-1/TRBV3-2
d_call: .
j_call: TRBJ1-5

cdr3_nt: TGTGCCAGCAGCAGATCCGCAGGGGAGCTGTTTTTT
cdr3_aa: CASSRSAGELFF
clone_size: .
v_call: TRBV6-5
d_call: .
j_call: TRBJ2-2

cdr3_nt: TGTGCCAGCAGCCTGGCAACCGGGGAGCTGTTTTTT
cdr3_aa: CASSLATGELFF
clone_size: .
v_call: TRBV2
d_call: .
j_call: TRBJ2-2

cdr3_nt: TGTGCCACTAAAGCTGGGACAGAGGGTCCCCAGTACTTC
cdr3_aa: CATKAGTEGPQYF
clone_size: .
v_call: TRBV24-1
d_call: TRBD1
j_call: TRBJ2-5

cdr3_nt: TGCGCCAGCAGCTACGACAGAAATCAGCCCCAGCATTTT
cdr3_aa: CASSYDRNQPQHF
clone_size: once
v_call: TRBV5-1
d_call: .
j_call: TRBJ1-5

cdr3_nt: TGTGCCAGCTCTCCAGGCCTTACGACCTACGAGCAGTACTTC
cdr3_aa: CASSPGLTTYEQYF
clone_size: .
v_call: TRBV18
d_call: .
j_call: TRBJ2-7

cdr3_nt: TGTGCCACCCACGGGGAAAAACTGTTTTTT
cdr3_aa: CATHGEKLFF
clone_size: .
v_call: TRBV25-1
d_call: .
j_call: TRBJ1-4

cdr3_nt: TGTGCCAGCAGATTAATGGAGAGCTCTGGAAACACCATATATTTT
cdr3_aa: CASRLMESSGNTIYF
clone_size: .
v_call: TRBV28
d_call: .
j_call: TRBJ1-3

cdr3_nt: TGTGCCAGCTCACCAGGGGGCGGTGGAGATACGCAGTATTTT
cdr3_aa: CASSPGGGGDTQYF
clone_size: .
v_call: TRBV18
d_call: .
j_call: TRBJ2-3

cdr3_nt: TGTGCCAGCAGTTCCCCAGAGGGTAGCATGAACACTGAAGCTTTCTTT
cdr3_aa: CASSSPEGSMNTEAFF
clone_size: .
v_call: TRBV6-5
d_call: .
j_call: TRBJ1-1

cdr3_nt: TGCGCCAGCAGCCAAGTAATCACAGATACGCAGTATTTT
cdr3_aa: CASSQVITDTQYF
clone_size: .
v_call: TRBV4-1
d_call: .
j_call: TRBJ2-3

cdr3_nt: TGCGCCAGCAGTGATACCTCACCTCGACTAGCGGGAGGCCCCCTAGCCAAAAACATTCAGTACTTC
cdr3_aa: CASSDTSPRLAGGPLAKNIQYF
clone_size: .
v_call: TRBV10-2
d_call: TRBD2
j_call: TRBJ2-4

cdr3_nt: TGTGCCAGCTCGCGCCCCGGGAGGTTCAACGAGCAGTACTTC
cdr3_aa: CASSRPGRFNEQYF
clone_size: .
v_call: TRBV14
d_call: TRBD2
j_call: TRBJ2-7

cdr3_nt: TGTGCCAGCAGCTCCGAGATCGGGAGAGGAGCTTTCTTT
cdr3_aa: CASSSEIGRGAFF
clone_size: .
v_call: TRBV7-9
d_call: .
j_call: TRBJ1-1

cdr3_nt: TGCAGTGCCTACCTTAATTACGAGCAGTACTTC
cdr3_aa: CSAYLNYEQYF
clone_size: .
v_call: TRBV20-1
d_call: .
j_call: TRBJ2-7

cdr3_nt: TGCGCCAGCAGTGACGGCCCTCGGACAGGGTTCTACGAGCAGTACTTC
cdr3_aa: CASSDGPRTGFYEQYF
clone_size: .
v_call: TRBV10-1
d_call: TRBD1
j_call: TRBJ2-7

cdr3_nt: TGTGCCAGCAGTTTATCGGGACAGTTGAGCTCCTATAATTCACCCCTCCACTTT
cdr3_aa: CASSLSGQLSSYNSPLHF
clone_size: once
v_call: TRBV27
d_call: TRBD1
j_call: TRBJ1-6

cdr3_nt: TGTGCCAGTAGTATGCCCCGTCTGAGCTCTGGAAACACCATATATTTT
cdr3_aa: CASSMPRLSSGNTIYF
clone_size: .
v_call: TRBV19
d_call: .
j_call: TRBJ1-3

cdr3_nt: TGCGCCAGCAGCTTGGACAGGGCAGGTGGGGAGACCCAGTACTTC
cdr3_aa: CASSLDRAGGETQYF
clone_size: .
v_call: TRBV5-1
d_call: .
j_call: TRBJ2-5

cdr3_nt: TGTGCCAGCAGCTTGGGGCCAGGCTATGGCTACACCTTC
cdr3_aa: CASSLGPGYGYTF
clone_size: .
v_call: TRBV5-5
d_call: .
j_call: TRBJ1-2

cdr3_nt: TGTGCCAGCAGCTCCCGGACTGGACCAACAGATACGCAGTATTTT
cdr3_aa: CASSSRTGPTDTQYF
clone_size: .
v_call: TRBV9
d_call: .
j_call: TRBJ2-3

cdr3_nt: TGTGCCAGCGGTAGCGGGAGGGAATTCTCAGATACGCAGTATTTT
cdr3_aa: CASGSGREFSDTQYF
clone_size: .
v_call: TRBV27
d_call: TRBD2
j_call: TRBJ2-3

cdr3_nt: TGTGCCAGCAGTCTAGACAGCTCGGCTGAGCAGTACTTC
cdr3_aa: CASSLDSSAEQYF
clone_size: once
v_call: TRBV12-3/TRBV12-4
d_call: .
j_call: TRBJ2-7

cdr3_nt: TGTGCCAGCAGCACGGGACTAGCGGGATTCCGGAGATTCAATGAGCAGTTCTTC
cdr3_aa: CASSTGLAGFRRFNEQFF
clone_size: .
v_call: TRBV7-2
d_call: TRBD2
j_call: TRBJ2-1

cdr3_nt: TGCAGCGTTGGTTGGACTACTAGCACCGGGGAGCTGTTTTTT
cdr3_aa: CSVGWTTSTGELFF
clone_size: .
v_call: TRBV29-1
d_call: .
j_call: TRBJ2-2

cdr3_nt: TGTGCCAGCAGTTTGTTGGAGGGGGCGAGAGCTTTCTTT
cdr3_aa: CASSLLEGARAFF
clone_size: .
v_call: TRBV27
d_call: TRBD1
j_call: TRBJ1-1

cdr3_nt: TGCGCCAGCAGCTTAGCTCAGGGGTTTTCCTACGAGCAGTACTTC
cdr3_aa: CASSLAQGFSYEQYF
clone_size: .
v_call: TRBV5-1
d_call: .
j_call: TRBJ2-7

cdr3_nt: TGCGCCAGCAGCTTTAGCGGGAGCGTCAACGAGCAGTACTTC
cdr3_aa: CASSFSGSVNEQYF
clone_size: .
v_call: TRBV5-1
d_call: TRBD2
j_call: TRBJ2-7

cdr3_nt: TGTGCCAGCAGTGAAGGCGTTCAGCCCCAGCATTTT
cdr3_aa: CASSEGVQPQHF
clone_size: .
v_call: TRBV2
d_call: .
j_call: TRBJ1-5

cdr3_nt: TGTGCCAGCAGCCAGGCCCTCAATCCCTACGAGCAGTACTTC
cdr3_aa: CASSQALNPYEQYF
clone_size: .
v_call: TRBV14
d_call: .
j_call: TRBJ2-7

cdr3_nt: TGTGCCAGCAGTGCGCAAGGACTAGCTCCGGAGGTCACTGGGGCCAACGTCCTGACTTTC
cdr3_aa: CASSAQGLAPEVTGANVLTF
clone_size: .
v_call: TRBV27
d_call: TRBD2
j_call: TRBJ2-6

cdr3_nt: TGTGCCAGCAGTTTACGGGTCCTAATTGGCTACACCTTC
cdr3_aa: CASSLRVLIGYTF
clone_size: .
v_call: TRBV28
d_call: .
j_call: TRBJ1-2

cdr3_nt: TGTGCCAGTAGGGAGGGAACGGGAACCGGGGAGCTGTTTTTT
cdr3_aa: CASREGTGTGELFF
clone_size: .
v_call: TRBV19
d_call: .
j_call: TRBJ2-2

cdr3_nt: TGTGCCAGCAGCTTGGATGGGAGGGAGAACACTGAAGCTTTCTTT
cdr3_aa: CASSLDGRENTEAFF
clone_size: .
v_call: TRBV5-6
d_call: .
j_call: TRBJ1-1

cdr3_nt: TGCGCCAGCAGCCAGGGACAGGGGGCCGATGAGCAGTTCTTC
cdr3_aa: CASSQGQGADEQFF
clone_size: .
v_call: TRBV5-1
d_call: TRBD1
j_call: TRBJ2-1

cdr3_nt: TGTGCCAGCAGCCAAGTGTTAGGGGTGACTGAAGCTTTCTTT
cdr3_aa: CASSQVLGVTEAFF
clone_size: once
v_call: TRBV3-1/TRBV3-2
d_call: .
j_call: TRBJ1-1

cdr3_nt: TGCAGCGTTGCCCCTCTATCCGGGACAGAGCAGTTCTTC
cdr3_aa: CSVAPLSGTEQFF
clone_size: .
v_call: TRBV29-1
d_call: .
j_call: TRBJ2-1

cdr3_nt: TGTGCCAGCAGTGACGAGACAAAGAACACCGGGGAGCTGTTTTTT
cdr3_aa: CASSDETKNTGELFF
clone_size: once
v_call: TRBV2
d_call: .
j_call: TRBJ2-2

cdr3_nt: TGTGCCAGCTCGCCTAGCGATGAGCAGTTCTTC
cdr3_aa: CASSPSDEQFF
clone_size: .
v_call: TRBV2
d_call: .
j_call: TRBJ2-1

cdr3_nt: TGCGCCAGCAGCACGACAGGGGGCCCCTACGAGCAGTACTTC
cdr3_aa: CASSTTGGPYEQYF
clone_size: once
v_call: TRBV5-1
d_call: TRBD1
j_call: TRBJ2-7

cdr3_nt: TGTGCCACCAGTGATGGGGACAAGAACACCGGGGAGCTGTTTTTT
cdr3_aa: CATSDGDKNTGELFF
clone_size: .
v_call: TRBV24-1
d_call: .
j_call: TRBJ2-2

cdr3_nt: TGTGCCAGCAGTTTAATTCGCCGACAGGGTTTAGATGGCTACACCTTC
cdr3_aa: CASSLIRRQGLDGYTF
clone_size: .
v_call: TRBV27
d_call: TRBD1
j_call: TRBJ1-2

cdr3_nt: TGTGCCAGCAGCTGGGGGACTAGGAACACCGGGGAGCTGTTTTTT
cdr3_aa: CASSWGTRNTGELFF
clone_size: .
v_call: TRBV9
d_call: TRBD2
j_call: TRBJ2-2

cdr3_nt: TGCGCCAGCAGCTTGGATTTACAGGGGCCGAAACGGGGAGATACGCAGTATTTT
cdr3_aa: CASSLDLQGPKRGDTQYF
clone_size: .
v_call: TRBV5-1
d_call: TRBD1
j_call: TRBJ2-3

cdr3_nt: TGCAGCGGACGGACACCCTACAATGAGCAGTTCTTC
cdr3_aa: CSGRTPYNEQFF
clone_size: .
v_call: TRBV29-1
d_call: .
j_call: TRBJ2-1

cdr3_nt: TGTGCCAGCAGCTTTCTAACAGTAAGCAATCAGCCCCAGCATTTT
cdr3_aa: CASSFLTVSNQPQHF
clone_size: .
v_call: TRBV5-8
d_call: .
j_call: TRBJ1-5

cdr3_nt: TGTGCCAGCAGTTCGGGCAGGGGCGACTATGGCTACACCTTC
cdr3_aa: CASSSGRGDYGYTF
clone_size: .
v_call: TRBV28
d_call: .
j_call: TRBJ1-2

cdr3_nt: TGCGCCAGCAGCCTCCTGACTAGCTCCTACGAGCAGTACTTC
cdr3_aa: CASSLLTSSYEQYF
clone_size: .
v_call: TRBV4-1
d_call: .
j_call: TRBJ2-7

cdr3_nt: TGTGCCACCAGTGACCCCCTCAGGAATGAGCAGTTCTTC
cdr3_aa: CATSDPLRNEQFF
clone_size: .
v_call: TRBV24-1
d_call: .
j_call: TRBJ2-1

cdr3_nt: TGCGCCAGCAGCGCAGAACAACAGAGTACTGGAAACACCATATATTTT
cdr3_aa: CASSAEQQSTGNTIYF
clone_size: .
v_call: TRBV5-1
d_call: .
j_call: TRBJ1-3

cdr3_nt: TGTGCCAGCCAACCGGGACACTACAATGAGCAGTTCTTC
cdr3_aa: CASQPGHYNEQFF
clone_size: .
v_call: TRBV12-3/TRBV12-4
d_call: .
j_call: TRBJ2-1

cdr3_nt: TGTGCCACCAGCAGAGTTGGACAAGTCACAGGCTACACCTTC
cdr3_aa: CATSRVGQVTGYTF
clone_size: few
v_call: TRBV15
d_call: .
j_call: TRBJ1-2

cdr3_nt: TGTGCCAGCAGCCAATGGGGACAGGGTACACAAGAGACCCAGTACTTC
cdr3_aa: CASSQWGQGTQETQYF
clone_size: .
v_call: TRBV3-1/TRBV3-2
d_call: TRBD1
j_call: TRBJ2-5

cdr3_nt: TGCGCCAGCAGCCCCACTAGCGGCCTTGGGGAGACCCAGTACTTC
cdr3_aa: CASSPTSGLGETQYF
clone_size: .
v_call: TRBV5-1
d_call: TRBD2
j_call: TRBJ2-5

cdr3_nt: TGTGCCAGCAGCTTAGATTTTGGTCTAGGTTCAGACAATGAGCAGTTCTTC
cdr3_aa: CASSLDFGLGSDNEQFF
clone_size: .
v_call: TRBV11-2
d_call: .
j_call: TRBJ2-1